This T cell receptor (beta chain) emerged from a study of blood T cells in healthy people across ages. Study observations and caveats: Diversity of TCR beta per million T cells declined in a roughly linear way with age.

The V end was cut by 5 bases, the J end by 2 bases, with 6 bases between. This CDR3 is built from 11 residues. In germline, CDR1 is SQVTM, CDR2 ANQGSEA. Through a sample-barcoded 5' primer and a J-beta primer mix, a second PCR was run for roughly 7 to 12 cycles. TCRdb recomputed calls from the 5' RACE reads with MiXCR, one row per CDR3 protein. The data hold around 2 million distinct CDR3 sequences, with about two fifths observed a single time. A note on this clonotype: Its antigen is as yet unknown.

The sample consisted of blood. V gene TRBV29-1 combines with J gene TRBJ1-2; a possible D gene is TRBD1 (5 bases). The receptor's source is a human donor in good health. The CDR3 nucleotides are TGCAGCGTTTACAGGAACTATGGCTACACCTTC. This sequence encodes CSVYRNYGYTF.